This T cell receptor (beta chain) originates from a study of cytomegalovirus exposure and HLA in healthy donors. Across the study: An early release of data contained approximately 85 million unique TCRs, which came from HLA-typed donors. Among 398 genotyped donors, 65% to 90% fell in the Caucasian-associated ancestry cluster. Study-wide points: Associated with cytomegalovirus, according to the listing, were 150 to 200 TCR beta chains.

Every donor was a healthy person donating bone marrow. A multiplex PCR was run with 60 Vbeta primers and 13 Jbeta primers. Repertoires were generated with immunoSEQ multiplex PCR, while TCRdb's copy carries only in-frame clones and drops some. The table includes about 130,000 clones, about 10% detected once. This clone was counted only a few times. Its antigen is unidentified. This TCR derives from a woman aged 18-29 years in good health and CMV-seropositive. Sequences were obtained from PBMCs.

The DNA of the CDR3 is TGTGCCAGCAGCACCGGGGGGACCGGGGAGCTGTTTTTT. Amino acids: CASSTGGTGELFF. This sequence joins TRBV2 and TRBJ2-2; 7 nucleotides match TRBD2. Germline CDR1 reads SNHLY; CDR2 reads FYNNEI. The V gene end was trimmed by 6 bases and the J gene end by 5 bases; junction bases not matched to a gene: 3. The CDR3 has 13 amino acids.